A single sample gave rise to the 28 T cell receptor beta chains below, sequenced in a study of cytomegalovirus exposure and HLA in healthy donors. A multiplex PCR was run with 60 Vbeta primers and 13 Jbeta primers. Repertoires were generated with immunoSEQ multiplex PCR, while TCRdb's copy carries only in-frame clones and drops some. Its clone listing holds 95,000 to 150,000 clones. The sequenced material came from PBMCs. All receptors derive from a man between 18 and 35 years old in good health and CMV-seronegative.

The rearrangement joins TRBV5-1 to TRBJ2-5; D unresolved. The tail of the sequence fits TRBJ2-7 better, so the J call may be wrong. This CDR3 has 15 residues. From germline, CDR1 is SGHRS and CDR2 YFSETQ. The CDR3 DNA sequence: TGCGCCAGCAGCTTGATACGTGAACGCTACTACGAGCAGTACTTC. Translating it yields CASSLIRERYYEQYF.

The V call is TRBV6-4, the J call TRBJ1-3; a possible D gene is TRBD1 (5 bases). CDR1 is MRHNA, CDR2 SNTAGT, per germline. This CDR3 is 15 amino acids long. Trimming removed 7 bases from V and 8 bases from J, with 21 bases in between. The CDR3 region is CASTYRHGGLDTIYF. CDR3 sequence (DNA): TGTGCCAGCACATACAGGCACGGGGGATTAGACACCATATATTTT.

For the CDR3, the DNA is TGTGCCAGCAGTTTAGGCCAGACAGAGACAGATACGCAGTATTTT. It yields the protein CASSLGQTETDTQYF. The genes are TRBV6-4 and TRBJ2-3; possible D gene TRBD1, 5 bases. V lost 5 bases, J lost 3 bases, and 15 bases lay in between. The CDR3 consists of 15 residues. CDR1 is MRHNA, CDR2 SNTAGT, per germline.

The chain joins TRBV5-1 to TRBJ2-1; the match to TRBD1 covers 7 bases. The length of the CDR3 is 13 residues. J gave up 7 bases and V 0 bases, and 1 base lay outside the gene matches. Germline loops: CDR1 SGHRS, CDR2 YFSETQ. The CDR3 loop is CASSLVQGNEQFF. In DNA, the CDR3 is TGCGCCAGCAGCTTGGTACAGGGGAATGAGCAGTTCTTC.

The chain combines TRBV28 with TRBJ2-3; the match to TRBD2 covers 8 bases. The germline gives CDR1 MDHEN, CDR2 SYDVKM. The CDR3 contains 17 residues. V shed 0 bases and J 4 bases; nucleotides not matched to a gene: 9. The CDR3 spells CASSLWGNSGEADTQYF. The CDR3 DNA is TGTGCCAGCAGTTTATGGGGAAATAGCGGGGAAGCAGATACGCAGTATTTT.

The rearrangement uses TRBV19 and TRBJ2-5, with 12 bases that match TRBD2. The CDR3 covers 16 residues. J lost 5 bases, V lost 4 bases, and 8 bases had no gene match. Germline values: CDR1 LNHDA, CDR2 SQIVND (reference sequence). The CDR3 DNA sequence: TGTGCCAGTAGTACGAAGACTAGCGGGGGAGGGGAGACCCAGTACTTC. This codes for CASSTKTSGGGETQYF.

The rearrangement uses TRBV29-1 and TRBJ1-2; no reliable D call. CDR1 and CDR2 from the germline V gene are SQVTM and ANQGSEA. V shed 7 bases and J shed 0 bases, with 6 bases lying between them. The CDR3 covers 11 residues. The DNA for the CDR3 is TGCAGCGGGGCTACTAACTATGGCTACACCTTC. Its protein is CSGATNYGYTF.

The chain links TRBV28 to TRBJ2-1, with D perhaps matching TRBD1 (5 bases). The CDR3 covers 12 residues. V was trimmed by 7 bases and J by 12 bases, leaving 16 bases between them. The germline gives CDR1 MDHEN, CDR2 SYDVKM. This CDR3 is CASTDHRNGQFF. CDR3 coding DNA: TGTGCCAGCACCGACCACAGGAACGGGCAGTTCTTC.

The chain links TRBV4-1 to TRBJ2-1; 7 bases are a match to TRBD2. Germline trimming cut 4 bases from V and 5 bases from J; bases unmatched to any gene: 11. In germline, CDR1 is MGHRA, CDR2 YSYEKL. CDR3 length: 16 amino acids. Here the CDR3 DNA reads TGCGCCAGCAGCCCGCGGGAGCGGGGTTCCAACAATGAGCAGTTCTTC. Its translation: CASSPRERGSNNEQFF.

The rearrangement links TRBV6-4 to TRBJ1-2; possible D gene TRBD1, 5 bases. In germline, CDR1 is MRHNA, CDR2 SNTAGT. The CDR3 is 14 amino acids. With 6 bases removed from V and 4 bases from J, the gap between germline ends came to 15 bases. The CDR3 DNA reads as TGTGCCAGCAGCCTCAGCGGGGCAGGCTATGGCTACACCTTC. It is translated as CASSLSGAGYGYTF.

V and J are TRBV27 and TRBJ2-2; the D gene is possibly TRBD2 (6 bases). From germline, CDR1 is MNHEY and CDR2 SMNVEV (reference sequence). Trimming left V 8 bases short and J 3 bases short, with 13 bases between. The CDR3 runs 14 residues. The CDR3 DNA follows: TGTGCCAGCGGGTCCGGGAGTTACACCGGGGAGCTGTTTTTT. Translated: CASGSGSYTGELFF.

The V gene is TRBV7-9, the J gene TRBJ1-1; 11 nucleotides align to TRBD1. The CDR3 loop spans 15 amino acids. Germline V gene sequence: CDR1 SEHNR, CDR2 FQNEAQ (reference sequence). After removal of 5 bases from V and 6 bases from J, the junction contained 8 bases not matched to a gene. The CDR3, as DNA: TGTGCCAGCAGCACCCGGACAGGGGGCATCTCTGAAGCTTTCTTT. Protein product: CASSTRTGGISEAFF. Filled out from reference TRBV7-9 and TRBJ1-1, the complete variable domain reads DTGVSQNPRHKITKRGQNVTFRCDPISEHNRLYWYRQTLGQGPEFLTYFQNEAQLEKSRLLSDRFSAERPKGSFSTLEIQRTEQGDSAMYLCASSTRTGGISEAFFGQGTRLTVV.

The chain has TRBV11-2 and TRBJ2-7; no clear D. The V and J ends lost 5 bases and 4 bases respectively, with 12 bases between them. Germline CDR1 is SGHAT and CDR2 is FQNNGV. The CDR3 is 13 amino acids. Here the CDR3 reads CASSPRSDYEQYF. Here the CDR3 DNA reads TGTGCCAGCAGCCCCCGAAGCGATTACGAGCAGTACTTC.

The chain recombines TRBV25-1 with TRBJ1-2, with TRBD1 identical over 7 bases. This CDR3 comprises 15 residues. Unmatched junction bases numbered 7, after V lost 1 base and J lost 5 bases. Germline V lookup: CDR1 MGHDK, CDR2 SYGVNS. Here the CDR3 reads CASSESHSTGYGYTF. The CDR3 bases are TGTGCCAGCAGTGAATCTCACTCGACAGGGTATGGCTACACCTTC.

The rearrangement joins TRBV5-1 to TRBJ1-1; no reliable D call. The CDR3 runs to 14 residues. Germline loops: CDR1 SGHRS, CDR2 YFSETQ. Between the trimmed V and J ends, which lost 3 bases and 4 bases, there was a span of 13 bases. The CDR3 here is CASSSPKSGTEAFF. The CDR3 DNA sequence: TGCGCCAGCAGCTCCCCAAAATCGGGCACTGAAGCTTTCTTT.

CDR3 protein: CASSFSGTGNTEAFF. In DNA form, the CDR3 reads TGTGCCAGCAGTTTCAGCGGGACAGGGAACACTGAAGCTTTCTTT. The chain is built from TRBV28 and TRBJ1-1; 8 bases align to TRBD1. The CDR3 extends over 15 amino acids. CDR1 and CDR2 from the germline V gene are MDHEN and SYDVKM. With 3 bases clipped from V and 1 base from J, the junction kept 4 bases outside the gene matches.

V gene TRBV18 combines with J gene TRBJ2-7; TRBD1 aligns across 8 bases. From germline, CDR1 is KGHSH and CDR2 LQKENI. The length of the CDR3 is 15 residues. The junction had 7 bases not matched to a gene; V was cut back by 4 bases and J by 2 bases. The CDR3 nucleotides read TGTGCCAGCTCACGACCGGGACAGGCGACCTACGAGCAGTACTTC. This translates into CASSRPGQATYEQYF.

The chain joins TRBV5-4 to TRBJ1-1; the D gene is possibly TRBD1 (5 bases). The CDR3 totals 14 residues. Per germline, CDR1 SGHNT and CDR2 YYREEE (reference sequence). The V end lost 2 bases, the J end lost 5 bases, and 13 bases lay between the germline ends. The CDR3 DNA reads TGTGCCAGCAGCTTTGCGTCGGCAGGGACTGAAGCTTTCTTT. This sequence encodes CASSFASAGTEAFF.

The rearrangement links TRBV7-9 to TRBJ2-5, with a possible D match to TRBD1 (5 bases). The CDR3 contains 14 residues. V lost 7 bases and J lost 5, with 17 bases in between. Germline CDR1 is SEHNR and CDR2 is FQNEAQ (reference sequence). The CDR3 spells CASILQGKGETQYF. CDR3 DNA sequence: TGTGCCAGCATCTTGCAGGGAAAGGGGGAGACCCAGTACTTC.

The chain joins TRBV6-1 to TRBJ2-7; 7 nucleotides agree with TRBD1. V lost 4 bases to trimming and J lost 1 base; unmatched junction nucleotides: 4. The V gene's germline CDR1 is MNHNS and CDR2 SASEGT. CDR3 size: 14 residues. The CDR3 DNA reads as TGTGCCAGCAGTGGTAGGGGACAGTCCTACGAGCAGTACTTC. Translated, it gives CASSGRGQSYEQYF.

The chain links TRBV7-6 to TRBJ1-1; TRBD1 matches at 9 bases. Germline V lookup: CDR1 SGHVS, CDR2 FNYEAQ. V lost 5 bases, J lost 1 base, and 2 bases stayed unmatched. The CDR3 covers 14 residues. The CDR3 region has the DNA TGTGCCAGCAGCGTACAGGGGGCGAACACTGAAGCTTTCTTT. This sequence encodes CASSVQGANTEAFF.

The V call is TRBV27, the J call TRBJ1-1; no firm D call. Germline V CDR1 and CDR2: MNHEY, SMNVEV (reference sequence). The CDR3 contains 13 residues. Trimming cost V 3 bases and J 5 bases, with 10 bases left between them. CDR3 sequence reads: CASSLTAGTEAFF. The CDR3 DNA sequence: TGTGCCAGCAGTTTGACCGCGGGTACTGAAGCTTTCTTT.

J is TRBJ2-7 and V is TRBV7-6; 7 bases match TRBD2. This CDR3 region has 17 residues. Germline V gives CDR1 SGHVS, CDR2 FNYEAQ. V was pared by 1 base and J by 0 bases, with 9 bases of the junction left unmatched. This CDR3 is CASSLERGGGSSYEQYF. In DNA form, the CDR3 reads TGTGCCAGCAGCTTAGAAAGAGGCGGGGGTAGCTCCTACGAGCAGTACTTC.

Written as DNA, the CDR3 is TGTGCCAGCAGTCCCCGTAGATTTGAGAACACTGAAGCTTTCTTT. It encodes CASSPRRFENTEAFF. This chain links TRBV27 with TRBJ1-1; no definite D call. Trimming removed 5 bases from V and 1 base from J, with 14 bases in between. This CDR3 region has 15 residues. Germline V gene sequence: CDR1 MNHEY, CDR2 SMNVEV (reference sequence).

The genes are TRBV5-1 and TRBJ1-2; 11 positions agree with TRBD1. The CDR3 contains 16 residues. Germline-derived CDR1 and CDR2 are SGHRS and YFSETQ. The trim removed 4 bases at V and 8 bases at J, leaving 13 bases unmatched. CDR3 sequence reads: CASSPAGTGGMVGYTF. The CDR3 coding sequence is TGCGCCAGCAGCCCGGCCGGGACAGGGGGAATGGTGGGCTACACCTTC.

The chain combines TRBV7-8 with TRBJ2-1; possibly TRBD1 for D (5 bases). This CDR3 spans 15 amino acids. Germline V gene lookup returns CDR1 SGHVS and CDR2 FQNEAQ. The ends were cut back, 5 bases at V and 1 base at J, with 12 bases in the middle. CDR3 amino acids: CASSLTAGSYNEQFF. In DNA form, the CDR3 reads TGTGCCAGCAGCCTAACGGCAGGGTCCTACAATGAGCAGTTCTTC. Full variable domain (missing parts from reference TRBV7-8 and TRBJ2-1): GAGVSQSPRYKVAKRGQDVALRCDPISGHVSLFWYQQALGQGPEFLTYFQNEAQLDKSGLPSDRFFAERPEGSVSTLKIQRTQQEDSAVYLCASSLTAGSYNEQFFGPGTRLTVL.

The V and J genes are TRBV5-1 and TRBJ1-4, with 8 bases lining up with TRBD1. The ends lost 7 bases at V and 0 bases at J; junction bases unmatched: 5. The CDR3 spans 15 residues. In germline, CDR1 is SGHRS, CDR2 YFSETQ. The CDR3 region has the DNA TGCGCCAGCGGACTACAGGGGGCAACTAATGAAAAACTGTTTTTT. Amino acid sequence: CASGLQGATNEKLFF.

The chain recombines TRBV28 with TRBJ2-1, with a tentative D call TRBD2 (6 bases). Germline CDR1 and CDR2: MDHEN and SYDVKM. This CDR3 spans 14 amino acids. V lost 7 bases and J 8 bases, leaving 18 bases between the germline ends. CDR3 bases: TGTGCCAGCAACCGCCGGGACTCGAACTATGAGCAGTTCTTC. Amino acid sequence: CASNRRDSNYEQFF.